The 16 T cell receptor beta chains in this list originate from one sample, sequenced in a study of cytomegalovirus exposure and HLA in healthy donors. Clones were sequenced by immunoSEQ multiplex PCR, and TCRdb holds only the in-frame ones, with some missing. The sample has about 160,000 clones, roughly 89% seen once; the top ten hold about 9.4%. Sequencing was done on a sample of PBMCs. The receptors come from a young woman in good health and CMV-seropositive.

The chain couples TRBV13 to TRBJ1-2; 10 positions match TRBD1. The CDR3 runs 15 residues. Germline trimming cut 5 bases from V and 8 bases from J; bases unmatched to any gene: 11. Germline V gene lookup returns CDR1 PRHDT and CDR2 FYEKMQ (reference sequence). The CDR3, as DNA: TGTGCCAGCAGCGGAAACCGGGACAGGGGTTGGGGCTACACCTTC. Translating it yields CASSGNRDRGWGYTF.

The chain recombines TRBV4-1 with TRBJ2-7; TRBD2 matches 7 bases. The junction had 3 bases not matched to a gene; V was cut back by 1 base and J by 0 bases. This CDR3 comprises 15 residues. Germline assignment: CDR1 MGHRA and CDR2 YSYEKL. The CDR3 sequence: CASSQAPSGSYEQYF. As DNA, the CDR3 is TGCGCCAGCAGCCAAGCCCCTAGCGGCTCCTACGAGCAGTACTTC.

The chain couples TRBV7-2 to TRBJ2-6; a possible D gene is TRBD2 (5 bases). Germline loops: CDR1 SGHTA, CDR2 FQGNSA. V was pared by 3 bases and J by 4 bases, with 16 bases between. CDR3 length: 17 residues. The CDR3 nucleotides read TGTGCCAGCAGCTTCCGTCAGAGGGCTTCCGGGGCCAACGTCCTGACTTTC. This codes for CASSFRQRASGANVLTF.

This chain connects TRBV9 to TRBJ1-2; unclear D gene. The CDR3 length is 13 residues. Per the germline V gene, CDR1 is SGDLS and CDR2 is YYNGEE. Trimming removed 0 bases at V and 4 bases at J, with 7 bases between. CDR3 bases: TGTGCCAGCAGCGTAGCTAATCTCTATGGCTACACCTTC. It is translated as CASSVANLYGYTF.

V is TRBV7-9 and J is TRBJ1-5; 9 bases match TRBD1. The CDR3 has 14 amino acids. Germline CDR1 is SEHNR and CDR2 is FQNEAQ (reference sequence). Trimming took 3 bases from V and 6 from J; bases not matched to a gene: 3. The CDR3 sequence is CASSLGQGGQPQHF. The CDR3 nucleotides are TGTGCCAGCAGCTTGGGACAGGGAGGTCAGCCCCAGCATTTT.

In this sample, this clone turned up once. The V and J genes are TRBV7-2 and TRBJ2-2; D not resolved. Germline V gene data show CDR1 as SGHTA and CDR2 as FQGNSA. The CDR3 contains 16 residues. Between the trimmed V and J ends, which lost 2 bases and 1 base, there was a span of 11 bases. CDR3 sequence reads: CASSLIVTWNTGELFF. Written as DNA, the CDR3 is TGTGCCAGCAGCTTAATCGTGACATGGAACACCGGGGAGCTGTTTTTT.

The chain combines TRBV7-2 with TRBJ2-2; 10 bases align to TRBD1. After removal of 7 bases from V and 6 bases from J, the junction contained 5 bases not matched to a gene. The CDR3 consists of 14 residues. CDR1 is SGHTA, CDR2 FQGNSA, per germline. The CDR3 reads CASKWDRGSGELFF. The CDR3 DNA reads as TGTGCCAGCAAGTGGGACAGGGGTTCCGGGGAGCTGTTTTTT.

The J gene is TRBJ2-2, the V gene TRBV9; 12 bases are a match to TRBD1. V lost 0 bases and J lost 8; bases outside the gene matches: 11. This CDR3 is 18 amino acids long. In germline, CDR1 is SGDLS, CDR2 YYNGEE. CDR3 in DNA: TGTGCCAGCAGCGTAGCGCTGGGACAGGGGGCGCTCGGAGGGGAGCTGTTTTTT. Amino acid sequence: CASSVALGQGALGGELFF. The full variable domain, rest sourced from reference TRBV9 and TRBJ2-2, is DSGVTQTPKHLITATGQRVTLRCSPRSGDLSVYWYQQSLDQGLQFLIQYYNGEERAKGNILERFSAQQFPDLHSELNLSSLELGDSALYFCASSVALGQGALGGELFFGEGSRLTVL.

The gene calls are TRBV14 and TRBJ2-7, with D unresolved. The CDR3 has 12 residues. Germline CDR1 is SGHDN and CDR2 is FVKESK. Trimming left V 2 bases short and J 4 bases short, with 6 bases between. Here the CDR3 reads CASSQSGYEQYF. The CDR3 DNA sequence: TGTGCCAGCAGCCAATCCGGTTACGAGCAGTACTTC.

As DNA, the CDR3 is TGTGCCAGCAGATTTATTCGGGGGGCCTCCTACAATGAGCAGTTCTTC. The encoded protein is CASRFIRGASYNEQFF. V gene TRBV5-4 combines with J gene TRBJ2-1; tentative D call: TRBD2 (7 bases). The CDR3 has 16 residues. V was pared by 5 bases and J by 0 bases, with 15 bases between. Per germline, CDR1 SGHNT and CDR2 YYREEE (reference sequence).

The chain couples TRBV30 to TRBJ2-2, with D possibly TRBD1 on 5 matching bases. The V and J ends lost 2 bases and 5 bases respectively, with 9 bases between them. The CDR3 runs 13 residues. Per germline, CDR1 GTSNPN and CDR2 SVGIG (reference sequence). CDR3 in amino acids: CAWSLRATGELFF. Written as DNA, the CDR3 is TGTGCCTGGAGTCTCAGGGCAACCGGGGAGCTGTTTTTT.

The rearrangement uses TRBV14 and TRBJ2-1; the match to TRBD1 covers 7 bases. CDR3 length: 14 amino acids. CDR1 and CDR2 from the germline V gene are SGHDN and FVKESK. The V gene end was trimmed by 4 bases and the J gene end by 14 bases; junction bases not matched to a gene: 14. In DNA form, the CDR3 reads TGTGCCAGCAGCCCCCGGGACAGACCAGTTAGGGAGTTCTTC. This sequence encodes CASSPRDRPVREFF.

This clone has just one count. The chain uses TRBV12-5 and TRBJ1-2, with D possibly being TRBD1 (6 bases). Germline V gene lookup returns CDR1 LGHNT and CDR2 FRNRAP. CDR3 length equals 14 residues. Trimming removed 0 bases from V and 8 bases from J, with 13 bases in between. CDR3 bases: TGTGCTAGTGGTTTGGTGGGGGCAGGCAACGGCTACACCTTC. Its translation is CASGLVGAGNGYTF.

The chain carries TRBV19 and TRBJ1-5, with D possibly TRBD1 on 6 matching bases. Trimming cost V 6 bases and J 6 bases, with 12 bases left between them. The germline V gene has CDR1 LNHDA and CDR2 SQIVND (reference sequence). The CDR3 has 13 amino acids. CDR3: CASSQQGGQPQHF. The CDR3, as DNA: TGTGCCAGTAGCCAACAGGGTGGTCAGCCCCAGCATTTT.

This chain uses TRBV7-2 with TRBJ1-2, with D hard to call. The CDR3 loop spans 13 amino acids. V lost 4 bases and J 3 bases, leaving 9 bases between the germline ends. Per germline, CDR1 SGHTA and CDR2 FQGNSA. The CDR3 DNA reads TGTGCCAGCAGCTCAGGTCACTACTATGGCTACACCTTC. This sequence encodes CASSSGHYYGYTF.

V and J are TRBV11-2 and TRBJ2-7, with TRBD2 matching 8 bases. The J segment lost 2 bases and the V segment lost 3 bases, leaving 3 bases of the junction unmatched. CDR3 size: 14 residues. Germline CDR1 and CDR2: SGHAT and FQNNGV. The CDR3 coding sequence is TGTGCCAGCAGCTTTCTCGGGGGGGCCTACGAGCAGTACTTC. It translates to CASSFLGGAYEQYF.